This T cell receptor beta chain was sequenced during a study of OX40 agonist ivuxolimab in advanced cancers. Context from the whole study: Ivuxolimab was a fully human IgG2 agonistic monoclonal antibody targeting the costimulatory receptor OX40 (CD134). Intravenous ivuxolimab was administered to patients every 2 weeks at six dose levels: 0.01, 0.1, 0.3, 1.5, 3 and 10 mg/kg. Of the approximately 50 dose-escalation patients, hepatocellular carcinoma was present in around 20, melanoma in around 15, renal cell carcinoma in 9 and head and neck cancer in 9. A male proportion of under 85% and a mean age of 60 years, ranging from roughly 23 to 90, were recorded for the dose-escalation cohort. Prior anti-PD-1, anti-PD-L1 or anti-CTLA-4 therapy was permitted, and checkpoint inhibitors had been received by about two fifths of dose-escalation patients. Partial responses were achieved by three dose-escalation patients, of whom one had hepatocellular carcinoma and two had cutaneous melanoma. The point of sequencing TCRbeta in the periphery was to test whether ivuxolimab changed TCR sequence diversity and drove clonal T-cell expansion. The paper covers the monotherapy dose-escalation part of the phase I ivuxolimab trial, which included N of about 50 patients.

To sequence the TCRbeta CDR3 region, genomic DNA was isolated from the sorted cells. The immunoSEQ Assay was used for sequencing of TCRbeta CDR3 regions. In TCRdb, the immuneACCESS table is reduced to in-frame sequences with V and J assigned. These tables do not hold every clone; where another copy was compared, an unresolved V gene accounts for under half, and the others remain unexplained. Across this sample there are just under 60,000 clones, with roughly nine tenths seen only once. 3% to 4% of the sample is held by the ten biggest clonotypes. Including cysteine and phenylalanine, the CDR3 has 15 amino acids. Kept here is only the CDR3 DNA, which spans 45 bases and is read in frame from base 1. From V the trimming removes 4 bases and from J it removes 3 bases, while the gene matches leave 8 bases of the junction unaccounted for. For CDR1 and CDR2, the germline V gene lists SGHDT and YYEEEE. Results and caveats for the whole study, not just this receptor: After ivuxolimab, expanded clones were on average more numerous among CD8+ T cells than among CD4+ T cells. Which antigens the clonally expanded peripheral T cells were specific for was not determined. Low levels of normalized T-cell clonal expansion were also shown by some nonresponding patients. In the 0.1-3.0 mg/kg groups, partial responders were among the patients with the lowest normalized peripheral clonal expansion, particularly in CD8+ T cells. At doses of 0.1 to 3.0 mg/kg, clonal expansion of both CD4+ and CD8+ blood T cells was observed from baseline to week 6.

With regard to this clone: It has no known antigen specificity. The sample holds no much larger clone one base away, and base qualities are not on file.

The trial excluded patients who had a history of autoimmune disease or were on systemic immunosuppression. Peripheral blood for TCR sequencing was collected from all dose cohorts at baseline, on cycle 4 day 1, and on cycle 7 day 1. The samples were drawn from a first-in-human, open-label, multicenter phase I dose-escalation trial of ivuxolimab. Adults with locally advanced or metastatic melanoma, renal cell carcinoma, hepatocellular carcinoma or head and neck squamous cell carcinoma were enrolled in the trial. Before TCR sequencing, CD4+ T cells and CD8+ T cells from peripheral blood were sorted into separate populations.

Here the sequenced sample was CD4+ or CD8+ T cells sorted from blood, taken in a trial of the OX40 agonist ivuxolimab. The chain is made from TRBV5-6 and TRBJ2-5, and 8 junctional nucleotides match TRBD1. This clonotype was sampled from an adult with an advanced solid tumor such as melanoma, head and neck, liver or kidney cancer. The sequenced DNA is TGTGCCAGCAGCCCGGTCGGACAGGGCGAAGAGACCCAGTACTTC. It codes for CASSPVGQGEETQYF.